These 8 T cell receptor beta chains share one sample of origin, sequenced in a study of blood T cell repertoires in COVID-19 (dated by TCRdb to about 2020). Preparation of the library involved the immunoSEQ multiplex PCR assay. Held by TCRdb, this immuneACCESS table contains in-frame sequences only and omits some clones. Under half of the omission traces to an unresolved V gene where checked; the cause of the rest is unknown. This sample lists 200,000 to 300,000 clones; roughly 88% were detected once. The ten largest clones take up 1.3% to 1.5% of the sample. Sequencing was carried out using peripheral blood. The source of these receptors is a man aged 80 or over with acute or convalescent COVID-19.

With respect to this clone: An end of the junction does not agree with germline; a read error may underlie this. V is TRBV7-7 and J is TRBJ2-3, with 12 positions matching TRBD1. In germline, CDR1 is SSHAT, CDR2 FNYEAQ (reference sequence). CDR3 size: 15 residues. DNA for the CDR3: TGTGCTAGCAGCCGCGGGACAGGGGGCCCAGATACGCAGTATTTT. It translates to CASSRGTGGPDTQYF.

The chain employs TRBV11-3 and TRBJ2-2, with D maybe TRBD1 (7 bases). Trimming left V 1 base short and J 5 bases short, with 14 bases between. CDR1 is SGHNT and CDR2 is YENEEA in the germline V gene. The length of the CDR3 is 16 residues. CDR3: CASSLAGGLRTGELFF. DNA for the CDR3: TGTGCCAGCAGCTTAGCAGGGGGGCTTCGGACCGGGGAGCTGTTTTTT.

The chain has TRBV5-4 and TRBJ1-2; D call uncertain. V gave up 3 bases and J gave up 4 bases, with 16 bases separating them. The CDR3 length is 15 residues. The germline gives CDR1 SGHNT, CDR2 YYREEE (reference sequence). This CDR3 reads CASSSGQVVRYGYTF. The CDR3 region has the DNA TGTGCCAGCAGCTCCGGTCAGGTGGTGCGCTATGGCTACACCTTC.

The chain uses TRBV29-1 and TRBJ2-1; TRBD1 aligns across 8 bases. V lost 6 bases, J lost 0 bases, and 7 bases stayed unmatched. Germline values: CDR1 SQVTM, CDR2 ANQGSEA. This CDR3 spans 15 amino acids. The CDR3 sequence is CSVEKGTGSYNEQFF. The DNA of the CDR3 is TGCAGCGTCGAGAAAGGGACAGGCTCCTACAATGAGCAGTTCTTC.

The chain recombines TRBV9 with TRBJ1-1, with D tentatively TRBD1 (5 bases). The CDR3 spans 17 residues. Trimming took 0 bases from V and 7 from J, leaving 22 bases between them. CDR1 and CDR2 from the germline V gene are SGDLS and YYNGEE. CDR3 sequence reads: CASSVGEGGGTIGEAFF. The CDR3 coding sequence is TGTGCCAGCAGCGTAGGGGAGGGTGGGGGGACTATAGGTGAAGCTTTCTTT.

The chain has TRBV5-4 and TRBJ1-2; 7 bases map to TRBD1. Germline CDR1 and CDR2: SGHNT and YYREEE (reference sequence). The CDR3 loop spans 17 amino acids. J lost 0 bases, V lost 3 bases, and 11 bases had no gene match. CDR3 sequence: CASSSVIGQATNYGYTF. CDR3 in DNA: TGTGCCAGCAGCTCTGTGATTGGACAGGCAACTAACTATGGCTACACCTTC.

The chain combines TRBV18 with TRBJ2-5; 8 bases are a match to TRBD1. The J segment lost 4 bases and the V segment lost 4 bases, leaving 8 bases of the junction unmatched. The CDR3 runs to 15 residues. CDR1 and CDR2 from the germline V gene are KGHSH and LQKENI. In DNA form, the CDR3 reads TGTGCCAGCTCACAAGGACAGGGAGACGCAGAGACCCAGTACTTC. This codes for CASSQGQGDAETQYF.

The CDR3 DNA reads as TGTGCCAGTTCCTCGGCCCCAGCGGGAGGGAACGAGCAGTACTTC. The encoded protein is CASSSAPAGGNEQYF. The chain couples TRBV19 to TRBJ2-7; TRBD2 agrees at 10 bases. The CDR3 covers 15 residues. The trim removed 8 bases at V and 5 bases at J, leaving 12 bases unmatched. Per the germline V gene, CDR1 is LNHDA and CDR2 is SQIVND (reference sequence).